This T cell receptor (beta chain) appears in the sequencing data of a study of shared clonotypes between healthy human individuals. Study-level results: Naive subsets generally had larger estimated richness than memory subsets.

CD45RO negativity and positive selection for CCR7 defined naive CD8 cells, a population that excluded terminally differentiated effector memory CD45RA+ cells. All of the donors resided in Nashville, Tennessee, and each was a Caucasian adult. Profiled with immunoSEQ multiplex PCR; TCRdb holds only in-frame clones, not every one. The sample lists around 1,900,000 clones; just under 95% were seen once. Concerning this clone itself: Its specificity is not known.

The germline CDR1 and CDR2 sequences are SGHTA and FQGNSA. V shed 2 bases and J shed 5 bases, with 19 bases lying between them. This CDR3 has 16 residues. The material sequenced was naive CD8+ T cells from PBMCs. The receptor comes from a young man in good health. Some clones in this sample may be carry-over from other donors' samples. The rearrangement joins TRBV7-2 to TRBJ2-7, with a weak D call TRBD2 (7 bases). CDR3 nucleotide sequence: TGTGCCAGCAGCTTATTTGAGGGGGAGGGGCCCCACGAGCAGTACTTC. It encodes CASSLFEGEGPHEQYF.